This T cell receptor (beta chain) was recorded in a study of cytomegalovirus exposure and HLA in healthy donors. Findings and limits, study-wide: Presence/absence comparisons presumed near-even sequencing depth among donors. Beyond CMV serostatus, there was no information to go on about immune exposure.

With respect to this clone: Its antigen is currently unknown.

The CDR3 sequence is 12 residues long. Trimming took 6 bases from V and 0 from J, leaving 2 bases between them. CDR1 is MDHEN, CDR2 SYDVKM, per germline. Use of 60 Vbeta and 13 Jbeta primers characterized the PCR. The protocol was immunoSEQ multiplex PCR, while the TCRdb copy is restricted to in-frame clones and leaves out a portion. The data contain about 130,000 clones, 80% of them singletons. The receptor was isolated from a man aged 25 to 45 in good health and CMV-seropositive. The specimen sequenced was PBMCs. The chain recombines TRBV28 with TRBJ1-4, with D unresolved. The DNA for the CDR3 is TGTGCCAGCAGCTCAACTAATGAAAAACTGTTTTTT. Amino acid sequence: CASSSTNEKLFF.